Following are 19 T cell receptor beta chains from one sample sequenced in a study of blood T cell repertoires in COVID-19. Repertoires were generated with immunoSEQ multiplex PCR, while TCRdb's copy carries only in-frame clones and drops some. The repertoire includes about 160,000 clones, more than 65% of them detected once, and over 15% sits in the top ten. The sequenced sample was PBMCs or T cells enriched from blood (not recorded which). These receptors came from a man aged 60 to 69 who had recovered from COVID-19.

This chain joins TRBV5-6 and TRBJ2-7; 9 bases are a match to TRBD1. The junction had 8 bases not matched to a gene; V was cut back by 3 bases and J by 4 bases. Germline values: CDR1 SGHDT, CDR2 YYEEEE. This CDR3 is built from 15 residues. Here the CDR3 reads CASSSSGTGSYEQYF. The CDR3 nucleotides are TGTGCCAGCAGCTCCTCTGGGACAGGGAGTTACGAGCAGTACTTC.

The chain is built from TRBV30 and TRBJ1-1; 8 positions match TRBD1. Germline-derived CDR1 and CDR2 are GTSNPN and SVGIG (reference sequence). The CDR3 loop spans 16 amino acids. V trimming: 3 bases; J trimming: 0 bases; junction bases outside the gene matches: 9. CDR3 sequence (DNA): TGTGCCTGGAGACCCTTAGGACAGGGATTGAACACTGAAGCTTTCTTT. Residues: CAWRPLGQGLNTEAFF.

The chain joins TRBV5-1 to TRBJ1-2; D possibly corresponds to TRBD1 (5 bases). Trimming cost V 4 bases and J 2 bases, with 9 bases left between them. The CDR3 is made up of 13 amino acids. Germline V lookup: CDR1 SGHRS, CDR2 YFSETQ. The CDR3 is CASSVGGNYGYTF. The CDR3 DNA reads TGCGCCAGCAGCGTCGGGGGGAACTATGGCTACACCTTC.

This chain joins TRBV19 and TRBJ2-5; TRBD1 agrees at 7 bases. The CDR3 spans 14 residues. J gave up 9 bases and V 3 bases, and 10 bases lay outside the gene matches. CDR1 and CDR2 (germline): LNHDA, SQIVND (reference sequence). The CDR3 DNA sequence: TGTGCCAGTAGTATCCGGGACAGCACCGGGGCCCAGTACTTC. Its translation: CASSIRDSTGAQYF.

The gene calls are TRBV27 and TRBJ2-7; 10 bases fit TRBD2. Germline V gives CDR1 MNHEY, CDR2 SMNVEV (reference sequence). The CDR3 is 15 residues long. J was trimmed by 0 bases and V by 6 bases; bases with no gene match: 5. The CDR3 region has the DNA TGTGCCAGCAGCCCCGGGACTAGCGCCTCCTACGAGCAGTACTTC. This sequence encodes CASSPGTSASYEQYF.

This clone came up many times. The J gene is TRBJ2-1, the V gene TRBV13; a weak D match, TRBD1 (5 bases). Germline V lookup: CDR1 PRHDT, CDR2 FYEKMQ (reference sequence). Trimming cost V 5 bases and J 6 bases, with 14 bases left between them. This CDR3 has 14 amino acids. The DNA for the CDR3 is TGTGCCAGCAGCCAAGAAGGGCAGGGCAATGAGCAGTTCTTC. Protein: CASSQEGQGNEQFF.

The chain couples TRBV19 to TRBJ2-1; D unclear. Germline CDR1 LNHDA, CDR2 SQIVND (reference sequence). The CDR3 spans 15 residues. The V end lost 6 bases, the J end lost 0 bases, and 12 bases lay between the germline ends. CDR3 region: CASSPERASYNEQFF. Here the CDR3 DNA reads TGTGCCAGTAGCCCCGAAAGAGCCTCCTACAATGAGCAGTTCTTC.

This rearrangement joins TRBV9 to TRBJ1-4; no clear D. Deletions cut 4 bases from V and 1 base from J, with 8 bases between. This CDR3 contains 14 residues. Looked up from germline, CDR1 is SGDLS and CDR2 is YYNGEE. CDR3 sequence reads: CASSPAGTNEKLFF. The CDR3, as DNA: TGTGCCAGCAGCCCCGCCGGAACTAATGAAAAACTGTTTTTT.

The chain has TRBV2 and TRBJ2-3; possibly TRBD1 for D (6 bases). Germline V CDR1 and CDR2: SNHLY, FYNNEI. This CDR3 has 14 residues. V shed 4 bases and J shed 0 bases, with 8 bases lying between them. CDR3 protein: CASSVGGSTDTQYF. The CDR3 nucleotides read TGTGCCAGCAGTGTAGGGGGAAGCACAGATACGCAGTATTTT. Full variable domain (remainder filled in from reference TRBV2 and TRBJ2-3): EPEVTQTPSHQVTQMGQEVILRCVPISNHLYFYWYRQILGQKVEFLVSFYNNEISEKSEIFDDQFSVERPDGSNFTLKIRSTKLEDSAMYFCASSVGGSTDTQYFGPGTRLTVL.

The chain recombines TRBV28 with TRBJ2-7; the match to TRBD2 covers 7 bases. There are 15 residues in the CDR3. CDR1 and CDR2 (germline): MDHEN, SYDVKM. J gave up 4 bases and V 7 bases, and 13 bases lay outside the gene matches. CDR3 sequence (DNA): TGTGCCAGCAACATAGTCGGGGGGAAAGCGTACGAGCAGTACTTC. Translated, it gives CASNIVGGKAYEQYF.

This clone has just one count. The chain carries TRBV5-1 and TRBJ2-1; 7 nucleotides line up with TRBD1. V was clipped by 4 bases and J by 5 bases; unmatched bases: 6. The CDR3 sequence is 14 residues long. The germline V gene has CDR1 SGHRS and CDR2 YFSETQ. CDR3 nucleotides: TGCGCCAGCAGCGAGACAGGGTATGACAATGAGCAGTTCTTC. It codes for CASSETGYDNEQFF. The full variable domain, completed using reference TRBV5-1 and TRBJ2-1, is KAGVTQTPRYLIKTRGQQVTLSCSPISGHRSVSWYQQTPGQGLQFLFEYFSETQRNKGNFPGRFSGRQFSNSRSEMNVSTLELGDSALYLCASSETGYDNEQFFGPGTRLTVL.

V gene TRBV7-3 combines with J gene TRBJ2-2; D might be TRBD2 (6 bases). Between the trimmed V and J ends, which lost 5 bases and 6 bases, there was a span of 13 bases. The CDR3 is made up of 14 amino acids. CDR1 SGHTA and CDR2 FQGTGA come from the germline V gene. The CDR3 DNA sequence: TGTGCCAGCAGCCGGGACTTCGGGGCCGGGGAGCTGTTTTTT. This translates into CASSRDFGAGELFF.

The CDR3 region is CASQKRGGTDTQYF. CDR3 in DNA: TGTGCCAGCCAAAAGCGGGGGGGTACAGATACGCAGTATTTT. The rearrangement joins TRBV28 to TRBJ2-3; 10 bases line up with TRBD2. V lost 8 bases, J lost 3 bases, and 5 bases stayed unmatched. Germline loops: CDR1 MDHEN, CDR2 SYDVKM. This CDR3 spans 14 amino acids.

The chain recombines TRBV11-2 with TRBJ2-7, with 7 bases matching TRBD1. Trimming removed 3 bases from V and 0 bases from J; junction bases left unmatched: 2. From germline, CDR1 is SGHAT and CDR2 FQNNGV. The CDR3 extends over 14 amino acids. The CDR3 sequence is CASSLDRLSYEQYF. DNA for the CDR3: TGTGCCAGCAGCTTGGACAGGCTCTCCTACGAGCAGTACTTC.

The chain combines TRBV28 with TRBJ2-6; TRBD1 aligns across 7 bases. This CDR3 has 19 residues. Looked up from germline, CDR1 is MDHEN and CDR2 is SYDVKM. J gave up 0 bases and V 6 bases, and 14 bases lay outside the gene matches. The DNA for the CDR3 is TGTGCCAGCAGCACAGTTCGGACAGGATTCCTCTCTGGGGCCAACGTCCTGACTTTC. Its translation is CASSTVRTGFLSGANVLTF.

In its sample, this clone was seen a few times. V and J are TRBV29-1 and TRBJ2-2; 7 bases agree with TRBD1. Looked up from germline, CDR1 is SQVTM and CDR2 is ANQGSEA. V was clipped by 4 bases and J by 0 bases; unmatched bases: 2. The CDR3 spans 14 residues. The CDR3 loop is CSVVGGANTGELFF. In nucleotides, the CDR3 is TGCAGCGTTGTAGGGGGCGCGAACACCGGGGAGCTGTTTTTT.

This sequence joins TRBV5-1 and TRBJ2-3; 8 nucleotides match TRBD2. The CDR3 is made up of 16 amino acids. Germline assignment: CDR1 SGHRS and CDR2 YFSETQ. J gave up 1 base and V 7 bases, and 11 bases lay outside the gene matches. This CDR3 reads CASYSFGGAGTDTQYF. CDR3 nucleotides: TGCGCCAGCTACTCATTCGGGGGGGCCGGCACAGATACGCAGTATTTT.

This chain uses TRBV3-1 (or the pseudogene TRBV3-2) with TRBJ2-1, with TRBD2 matching over 11 bases. The CDR3 totals 14 residues. Germline CDR1 LGHDT, CDR2 YNNKEL (reference sequence). Trimming cost V 6 bases and J 7 bases; bases outside gene matches: 5. The CDR3 region is CASRPGTSGNEQFF. CDR3 DNA: TGTGCCAGCAGGCCCGGGACTAGCGGTAATGAGCAGTTCTTC.

CDR3 sequence (DNA): TGTGCCAGCCTACTGGGAGGAAGATCACCCCTCCACTTT. Translation gives CASLLGGRSPLHF. The chain couples TRBV28 to TRBJ1-6; no clear D. The V end was cut by 8 bases, the J end by 10 bases, with 15 bases between. Germline V gene lookup returns CDR1 MDHEN and CDR2 SYDVKM. There are 13 residues in the CDR3.